This T cell receptor (beta chain) was identified in a study of blood T cell repertoires in COVID-19. Produced via immunoSEQ multiplex PCR; TCRdb's table is partial and in-frame only. Of some 300,000 clones detected, approximately 90% appear once; the ten largest clones hold 2% to 2.5%. After removal of 5 bases from V and 4 bases from J, the junction contained 6 bases not matched to a gene. CDR3 length equals 14 residues. Germline V CDR1 and CDR2: SGHNT, YENEEA. V and J are TRBV11-3 and TRBJ2-3, with 7 bases lining up with TRBD2. The sequencing input was PBMCs or T cells enriched from blood (not recorded which). This clonotype originated in an older woman in a cohort exposed to, infected with or recovered from COVID-19 (not recorded which). The CDR3 sequence: CASSGGLGADTQYF. The DNA for the CDR3 is TGTGCCAGCAGCGGAGGACTAGGGGCAGATACGCAGTATTTT.